This record looks at one T cell receptor (beta chain) sequence and its context. What it recognizes is unknown. What was sequenced were expressed TCRB transcripts, since all of the isolated RNA had been reverse transcribed. Libraries were prepared by immunoSEQ multiplex PCR; TCRdb keeps only in-frame clonotypes and omits some of them. The profile covers some 250,000 clones, with approximately 10% appearing a single time and 0.017% taken by the ten largest. This entry is derived from a study of beta chain features in type 1 diabetes. The germline V and J ends were trimmed by 5 bases and 9 bases, with 18 bases remaining between them. Germline lookup yields CDR1 SGHRS and CDR2 YFSETQ. CDR3 length: 15 residues. Broader study findings: Moderate but significant shortening of TCRB CDR3s was recorded in all four CD4+ subsets from Type 1 diabetes patients.

All of the sorted populations showed purity greater than 95%. Sequenced material: naive CD4+ T cells from blood. The chain links TRBV5-1 to TRBJ1-6; tentative D call: TRBD1 (6 bases). The clonotype comes from a young man with type 1 diabetes. DNA of the CDR3: TGCGCCAGCAGACCACGACAGGATTCAGGTTCACCCCTCCACTTT. As protein: CASRPRQDSGSPLHF.